This T cell receptor (beta chain) stems from a study of vaccination and CD4 T cells after COVID-19. In the study overall: For post-vaccine samples, collection took place a median approximately 72 days after dose two, ranging from 14 to 241. Overall study findings and caveats: Spike mono-reactivity was shown by 304 of 307 vaccine-specific clones in convalescent patients.

Treatment: approximately nine-day PBMC culture with coronavirus spike peptide pools or control peptides (ViraFEST assay). Cultured CD4+ T-cell DNA underwent Oncomine TCR Beta short-read sequencing. TCRdb reprocessed the PCR reads with MiXCR, giving one entry per CDR3 protein. In the table there are several thousand distinct CDR3 sequences, roughly 25% of which are singletons. Turning to this clonotype: Its specificity is not known.

The V and J ends lost 8 bases and 7 bases, in that order; junction bases with no gene match: 6. The CDR3 loop spans 14 amino acids. Germline values: CDR1 MNHNS, CDR2 SASEGT. The sample was CD4+ T cells from blood, cultured in vitro, taken after SARS-CoV-2 vaccination. The V and J genes are TRBV6-1 and TRBJ2-1; TRBD2 matches at 12 bases. The receptor comes from a human donor who had recovered from COVID-19. The CDR3 sequence: CASASGGAWNEQFF. CDR3 coding DNA: TGTGCCAGCGCTAGCGGGGGGGCTTGGAATGAGCAGTTCTTC.